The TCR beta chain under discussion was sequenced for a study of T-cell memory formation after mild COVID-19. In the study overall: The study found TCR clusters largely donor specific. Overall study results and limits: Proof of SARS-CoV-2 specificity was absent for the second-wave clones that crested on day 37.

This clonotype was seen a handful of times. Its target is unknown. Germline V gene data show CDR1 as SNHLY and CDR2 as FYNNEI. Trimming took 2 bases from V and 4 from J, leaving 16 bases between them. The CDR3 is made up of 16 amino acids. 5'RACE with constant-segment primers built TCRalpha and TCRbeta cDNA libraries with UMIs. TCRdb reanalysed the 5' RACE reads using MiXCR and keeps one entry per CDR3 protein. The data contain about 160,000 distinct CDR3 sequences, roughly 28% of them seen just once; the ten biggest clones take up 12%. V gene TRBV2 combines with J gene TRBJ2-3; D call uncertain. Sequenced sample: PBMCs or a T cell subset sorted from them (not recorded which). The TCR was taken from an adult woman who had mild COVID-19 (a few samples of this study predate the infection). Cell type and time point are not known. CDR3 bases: TGTGCCAGCAGTGAAAGGGCAGGATATTGGGCAGATACGCAGTATTTT. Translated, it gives CASSERAGYWADTQYF.